Detailed here is one T cell receptor (beta chain). This likely traces to a read error, being one base from a far larger clone. Clones were sequenced by immunoSEQ multiplex PCR, and TCRdb holds only the in-frame ones, with some missing. The table lists around 530,000 clones, around 80% of them singletons. This sample stems from a study of shared clonotypes between healthy human individuals. This CDR3 has 13 residues. Per the germline V gene, CDR1 is LNHDA and CDR2 is SQIVND (reference sequence). Around 90 million PBMCs per unsorted sample were used for genomic DNA. This TCR was sampled from a woman in her forties in good health. Some clones in this sample may be carry-over from other donors' samples. Sequenced: PBMCs. The rearrangement uses TRBV19 and TRBJ2-7; D perhaps matches TRBD2 (5 bases). Here the CDR3 reads CASSPGVPYELYF. CDR3 nucleotides: TGTGCCAGTTCCCCCGGGGTACCCTACGAGCTGTACTTC.